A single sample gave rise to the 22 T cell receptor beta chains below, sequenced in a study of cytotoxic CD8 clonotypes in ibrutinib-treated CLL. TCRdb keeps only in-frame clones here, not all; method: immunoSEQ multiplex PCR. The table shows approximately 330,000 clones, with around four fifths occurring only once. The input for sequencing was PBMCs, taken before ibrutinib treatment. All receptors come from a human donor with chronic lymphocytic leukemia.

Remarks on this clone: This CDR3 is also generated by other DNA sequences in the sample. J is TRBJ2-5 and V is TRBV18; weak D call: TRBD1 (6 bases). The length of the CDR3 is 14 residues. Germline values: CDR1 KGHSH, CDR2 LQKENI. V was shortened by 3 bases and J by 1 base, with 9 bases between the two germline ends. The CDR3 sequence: CASSPGQIQETQYF. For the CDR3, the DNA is TGTGCCAGCTCACCTGGACAGATCCAAGAGACCCAGTACTTC.

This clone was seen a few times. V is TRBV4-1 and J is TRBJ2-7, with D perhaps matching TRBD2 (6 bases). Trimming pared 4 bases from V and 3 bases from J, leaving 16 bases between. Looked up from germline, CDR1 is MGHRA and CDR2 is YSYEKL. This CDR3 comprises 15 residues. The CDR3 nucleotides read TGCGCCAGCAGCCGGGAGGCCCGGTCCGACTACGAGCAGTACTTC. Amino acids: CASSREARSDYEQYF.

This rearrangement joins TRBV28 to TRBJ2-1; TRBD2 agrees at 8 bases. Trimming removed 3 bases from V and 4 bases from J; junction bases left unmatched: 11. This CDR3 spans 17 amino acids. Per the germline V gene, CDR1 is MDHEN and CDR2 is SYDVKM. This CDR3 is CASSLDTRAGVYNEQFF. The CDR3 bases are TGTGCCAGCAGTTTGGACACCCGAGCGGGAGTATACAATGAGCAGTTCTTC.

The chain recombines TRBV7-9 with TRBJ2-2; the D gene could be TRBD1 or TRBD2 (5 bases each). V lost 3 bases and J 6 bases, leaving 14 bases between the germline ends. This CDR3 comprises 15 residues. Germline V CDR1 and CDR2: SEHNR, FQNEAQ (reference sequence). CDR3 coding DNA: TGTGCCAGCAGCTTTGAGGGGAGTAGTGCCGGGGAGCTGTTTTTT. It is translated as CASSFEGSSAGELFF.

This chain's CDR3 is CASSYSSTEAQFF. The CDR3, as DNA: TGTGCCAGCAGTTACTCTTCGACAGAAGCGCAGTTCTTC. J is TRBJ2-1 and V is TRBV6-5, with D tentatively TRBD1 (5 bases). V shed 0 bases and J shed 12 bases, with 12 bases lying between them. CDR1 and CDR2 from the germline V gene are MNHEY and SVGAGI. CDR3 length: 13 amino acids.

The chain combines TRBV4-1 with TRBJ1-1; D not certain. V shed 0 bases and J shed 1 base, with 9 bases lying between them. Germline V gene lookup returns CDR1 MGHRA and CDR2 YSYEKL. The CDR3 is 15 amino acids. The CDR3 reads CASSQERSGNTEAFF. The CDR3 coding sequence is TGCGCCAGCAGCCAAGAACGTTCCGGGAACACTGAAGCTTTCTTT.

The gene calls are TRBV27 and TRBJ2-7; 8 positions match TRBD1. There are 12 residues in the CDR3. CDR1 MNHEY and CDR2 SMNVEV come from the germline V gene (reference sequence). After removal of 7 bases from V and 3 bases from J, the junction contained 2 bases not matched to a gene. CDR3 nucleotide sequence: TGTGCCAGCATGACAGGGGACTACGAGCAGTACTTC. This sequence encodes CASMTGDYEQYF.

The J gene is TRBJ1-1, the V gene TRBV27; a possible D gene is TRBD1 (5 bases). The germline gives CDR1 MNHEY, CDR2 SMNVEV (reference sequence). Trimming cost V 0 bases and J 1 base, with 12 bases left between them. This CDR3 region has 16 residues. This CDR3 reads CASSLSAGLRNTEAFF. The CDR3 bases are TGTGCCAGCAGTTTATCTGCAGGGTTAAGGAACACTGAAGCTTTCTTT.

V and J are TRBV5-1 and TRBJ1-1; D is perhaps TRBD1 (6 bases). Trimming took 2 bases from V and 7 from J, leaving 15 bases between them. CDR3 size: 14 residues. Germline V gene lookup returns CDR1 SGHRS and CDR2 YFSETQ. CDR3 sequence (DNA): TGCGCCAGCAGCTTACAGGGATTTGAGGGTGAAGCTTTCTTT. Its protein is CASSLQGFEGEAFF. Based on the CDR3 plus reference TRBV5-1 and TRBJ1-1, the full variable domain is KAGVTQTPRYLIKTRGQQVTLSCSPISGHRSVSWYQQTPGQGLQFLFEYFSETQRNKGNFPGRFSGRQFSNSRSEMNVSTLELGDSALYLCASSLQGFEGEAFFGQGTRLTVV.

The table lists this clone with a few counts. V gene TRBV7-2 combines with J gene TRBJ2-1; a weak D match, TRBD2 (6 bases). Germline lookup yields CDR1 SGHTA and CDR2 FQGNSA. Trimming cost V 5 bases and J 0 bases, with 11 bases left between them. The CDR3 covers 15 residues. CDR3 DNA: TGTGCCAGCAGCCGTGGGGGGAACTCCTACAATGAGCAGTTCTTC. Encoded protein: CASSRGGNSYNEQFF.

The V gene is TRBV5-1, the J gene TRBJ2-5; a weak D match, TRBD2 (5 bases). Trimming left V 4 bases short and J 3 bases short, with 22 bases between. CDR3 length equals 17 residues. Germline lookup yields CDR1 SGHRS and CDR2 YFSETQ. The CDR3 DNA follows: TGCGCCAGCAGCCTGCACGTGGGAGCCCGGTGGGAAGAGACCCAGTACTTC. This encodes CASSLHVGARWEETQYF.

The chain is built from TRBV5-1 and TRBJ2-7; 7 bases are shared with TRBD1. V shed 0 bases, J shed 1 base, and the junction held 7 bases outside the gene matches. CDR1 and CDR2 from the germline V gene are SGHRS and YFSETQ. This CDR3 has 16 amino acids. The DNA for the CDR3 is TGCGCCAGCAGCTTGGGGTTTTTGGGACAGTCCTACGAGCAGTACTTC. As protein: CASSLGFLGQSYEQYF.

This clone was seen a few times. The CDR3 coding sequence is TGTGCCAGCAGCGGACTAGCGGGCATCTTCTACAATGAGCAGTTCTTC. It specifies CASSGLAGIFYNEQFF. The chain couples TRBV7-6 to TRBJ2-1; 11 nucleotides line up with TRBD2. The CDR3 has 16 residues. Per germline, CDR1 SGHVS and CDR2 FNYEAQ. The trim removed 5 bases at V and 3 bases at J, leaving 6 bases unmatched.

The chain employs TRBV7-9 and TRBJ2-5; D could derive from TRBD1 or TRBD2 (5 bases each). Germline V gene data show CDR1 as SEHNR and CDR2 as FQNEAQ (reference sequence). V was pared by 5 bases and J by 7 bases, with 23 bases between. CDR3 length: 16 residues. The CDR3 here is CASSHSEGWQPGTQYF. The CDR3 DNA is TGTGCCAGCAGCCATTCTGAGGGGTGGCAACCAGGGACCCAGTACTTC. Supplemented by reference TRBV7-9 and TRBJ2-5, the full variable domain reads DTGVSQNPRHKITKRGQNVTFRCDPISEHNRLYWYRQTLGQGPEFLTYFQNEAQLEKSRLLSDRFSAERPKGSFSTLEIQRTEQGDSAMYLCASSHSEGWQPGTQYFGPGTRLLVL.

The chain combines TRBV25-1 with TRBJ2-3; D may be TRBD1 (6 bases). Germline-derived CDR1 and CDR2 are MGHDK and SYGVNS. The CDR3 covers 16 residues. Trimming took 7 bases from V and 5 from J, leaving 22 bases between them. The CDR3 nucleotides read TGTGCCAGCAACGGTTTTCTAGGGGCAGGGGAAGATACGCAGTATTTT. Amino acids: CASNGFLGAGEDTQYF.

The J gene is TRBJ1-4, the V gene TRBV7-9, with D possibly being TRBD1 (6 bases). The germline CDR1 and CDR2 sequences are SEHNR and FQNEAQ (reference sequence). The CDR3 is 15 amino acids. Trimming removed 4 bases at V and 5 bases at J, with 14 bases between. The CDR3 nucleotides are TGTGCCAGCAGCTCCCTCGGGGGGCCGAATGAAAAACTGTTTTTT. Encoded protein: CASSSLGGPNEKLFF.

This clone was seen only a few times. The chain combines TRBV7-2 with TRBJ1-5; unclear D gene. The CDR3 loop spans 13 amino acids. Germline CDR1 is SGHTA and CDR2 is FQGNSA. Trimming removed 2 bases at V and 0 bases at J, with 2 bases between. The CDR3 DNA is TGTGCCAGCAGCTTATTTAGCAATCAGCCCCAGCATTTT. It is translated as CASSLFSNQPQHF.

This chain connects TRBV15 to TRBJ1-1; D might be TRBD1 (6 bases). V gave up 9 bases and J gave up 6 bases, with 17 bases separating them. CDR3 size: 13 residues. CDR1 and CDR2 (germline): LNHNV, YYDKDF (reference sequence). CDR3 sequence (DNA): TGTGCCACGGGGGCCGGGGGGGCTCCTGAAGCTTTCTTT. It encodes CATGAGGAPEAFF. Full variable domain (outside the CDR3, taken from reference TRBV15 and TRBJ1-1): DAMVIQNPRYQVTQFGKPVTLSCSQTLNHNVMYWYQQKSSQAPKLLFHYYDKDFNNEADTPDNFQSRRPNTSFCFLDIRSPGLGDTAMYLCATGAGGAPEAFFGQGTRLTVV.

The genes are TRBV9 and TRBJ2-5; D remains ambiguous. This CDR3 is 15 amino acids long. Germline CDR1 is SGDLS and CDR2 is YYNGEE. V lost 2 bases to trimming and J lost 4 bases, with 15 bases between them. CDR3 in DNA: TGTGCCAGCAGCGTCAGTTGGGGTGGTGCAGAGACCCAGTACTTC. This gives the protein CASSVSWGGAETQYF.

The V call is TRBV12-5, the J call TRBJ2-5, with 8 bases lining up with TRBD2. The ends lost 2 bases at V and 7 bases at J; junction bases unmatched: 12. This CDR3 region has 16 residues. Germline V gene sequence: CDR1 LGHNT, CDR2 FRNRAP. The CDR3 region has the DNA TGTGCTAGTGGTTTGCCTACGGGAGGGAAAATTTTGACCCAGTACTTC. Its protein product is CASGLPTGGKILTQYF.

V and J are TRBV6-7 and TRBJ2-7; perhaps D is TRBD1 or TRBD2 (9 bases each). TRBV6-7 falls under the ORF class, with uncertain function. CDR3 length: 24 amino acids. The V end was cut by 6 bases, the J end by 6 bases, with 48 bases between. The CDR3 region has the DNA TGTGCCAGCAGACTCCCCGTGATGGACAGGGGTATGGTAGCGGGAGATCAACCTCCTTCCGAGCAGTACTTC. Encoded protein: CASRLPVMDRGMVAGDQPPSEQYF.

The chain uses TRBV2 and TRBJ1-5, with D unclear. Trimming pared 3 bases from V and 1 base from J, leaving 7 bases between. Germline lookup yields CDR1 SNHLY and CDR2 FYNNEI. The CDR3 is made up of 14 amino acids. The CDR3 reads CASSERESNQPQHF. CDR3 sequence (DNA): TGTGCCAGCAGTGAGAGGGAGAGCAATCAGCCCCAGCATTTT.